What follows are 15 T cell receptor beta chains derived from one specimen sequenced in a study of blood T cell repertoires in COVID-19. Data came from immunoSEQ multiplex PCR; TCRdb stores just in-frame clones and leaves some out. The sample carries fewer than 500,000 clones, 85% to 90% recorded once. Sequenced: peripheral blood. The receptor set was obtained from a young woman with acute or convalescent COVID-19.

This chain joins TRBV4-2 and TRBJ1-3, with D possibly being TRBD1 (5 bases). Trimming removed 3 bases from V and 7 bases from J, with 16 bases in between. Germline V CDR1 and CDR2: LGHNA, YNFKEQ. The CDR3 loop spans 15 amino acids. The CDR3 protein is CASSQRTGVGNTIYF. CDR3 in DNA: TGTGCCAGCAGCCAGCGGACGGGGGTAGGCAACACCATATATTTT.

The CDR3 sequence: CASSQVFDNEQFF. CDR3 DNA sequence: TGCGCCAGCAGCCAAGTTTTCGACAATGAGCAGTTCTTC. The chain recombines TRBV4-1 with TRBJ2-1; D not resolved. Per the germline V gene, CDR1 is MGHRA and CDR2 is YSYEKL. Trimming shortened V by 1 base and J by 5 bases, and 6 bases separated the two germline ends. The CDR3 runs 13 residues.

The chain is built from TRBV18 and TRBJ2-1, with 8 bases identical to TRBD1. CDR1 and CDR2 from the germline V gene are KGHSH and LQKENI. The length of the CDR3 is 15 residues. Trimming took 2 bases from V and 7 from J; bases not matched to a gene: 7. In nucleotides, the CDR3 is TGTGCCAGCTCACCAACCAGGACAGGGTTTAATGAGCAGTTCTTC. It translates to CASSPTRTGFNEQFF.

V usage is TRBV25-1 and J usage is TRBJ2-5, with D possibly matching TRBD2 (6 bases). The V gene's germline CDR1 is MGHDK and CDR2 SYGVNS. Trimming left V 4 bases short and J 0 bases short, with 15 bases between. The CDR3 sequence is 16 residues long. The CDR3 is CASSGGRDWNQETQYF. CDR3 nucleotide sequence: TGTGCCAGCAGTGGAGGCCGGGACTGGAACCAAGAGACCCAGTACTTC.

The rearrangement uses TRBV4-1 and TRBJ1-2, with 7 nucleotides matching TRBD1. From germline, CDR1 is MGHRA and CDR2 YSYEKL. V dropped 7 bases and J dropped 4; count of bases not matched to a gene: 12. This CDR3 is built from 15 residues. CDR3 protein: CASMPGTALPYGYTF. In DNA form, the CDR3 reads TGCGCCAGCATGCCCGGGACAGCGTTACCCTATGGCTACACCTTC.

The CDR3 nucleotides read TGTGCCTGGACCTTACTGGGGGGATCTGGAAACACCATATATTTT. It is translated as CAWTLLGGSGNTIYF. The V gene is TRBV30, the J gene TRBJ1-3, with D maybe TRBD1 (5 bases). CDR3 length equals 15 residues. The germline gives CDR1 GTSNPN, CDR2 SVGIG (reference sequence). Trimming took 4 bases from V and 1 from J, leaving 14 bases between them.

In its sample, this clone was seen many times. This chain links TRBV30 with TRBJ2-3, with 10 nucleotides matching TRBD2. Per germline, CDR1 GTSNPN and CDR2 SVGIG (reference sequence). V was clipped by 2 bases and J by 14 bases; unmatched bases: 13. The CDR3 is 14 amino acids. For the CDR3, the DNA is TGTGCCTGGAGTCGACTCCTAACTAGCGGGGATGCGTATTTT. Translating gives CAWSRLLTSGDAYF. Complete variable domain (other parts from reference TRBV30 and TRBJ2-3): SQTIHQWPATLVQPVGSPLSLECTVEGTSNPNLYWYRQAAGRGLQLLFYSVGIGQISSEVPQNLSASRPQDRQFILSSKKLLLSDSGFYLCAWSRLLTSGDAYFGPGTRLTVL.

The V call is TRBV6-1, the J call TRBJ2-3; D may be TRBD2 (5 bases). Germline-derived CDR1 and CDR2 are MNHNS and SASEGT. Trimming cost V 1 base and J 6 bases, with 14 bases left between them. The length of the CDR3 is 15 residues. CDR3 nucleotides: TGTGCCAGCAGTGAAGTTCTCCGGTGGGAGGATACGCAGTATTTT. Protein: CASSEVLRWEDTQYF.

V is TRBV10-3 and J is TRBJ2-7, with D possibly being TRBD2 (8 bases). Germline assignment: CDR1 ENHRY and CDR2 SYGVKD. Trimming cost V 0 bases and J 7 bases, with 16 bases left between them. This CDR3 spans 15 amino acids. Written as DNA, the CDR3 is TGTGCCATCAGTGAGTCTTTAGGGGGCGGGGGGGAGCAGTACTTC. Translating it yields CAISESLGGGGEQYF.

The chain has TRBV15 and TRBJ1-1, with D unresolved. The V and J ends lost 0 bases and 4 bases respectively, with 6 bases between them. The CDR3 extends over 13 amino acids. In germline, CDR1 is LNHNV, CDR2 YYDKDF (reference sequence). The CDR3 DNA sequence: TGTGCCACCAGCAGAGATCGGGTCACTGAAGCTTTCTTT. Translated, it gives CATSRDRVTEAFF.

The V call is TRBV5-4, the J call TRBJ2-3, with 14 bases fitting TRBD2. The junction had 2 bases not matched to a gene; V was cut back by 0 bases and J by 5 bases. Germline V CDR1 and CDR2: SGHNT, YYREEE (reference sequence). This CDR3 region has 16 residues. CDR3 coding DNA: TGTGCCAGCAGCTTGGGGACTAGCGGGGGGAAAGATACGCAGTATTTT. As protein: CASSLGTSGGKDTQYF.

The chain has TRBV5-4 and TRBJ1-2; D is undetermined. Trimming cost V 0 bases and J 4 bases, with 10 bases left between them. The CDR3 has 14 residues. CDR1 and CDR2 from the germline V gene are SGHNT and YYREEE (reference sequence). The CDR3 sequence is CASSLDSGFYGYTF. CDR3 sequence (DNA): TGTGCCAGCAGCTTGGACAGCGGATTCTATGGCTACACCTTC.

The V gene is TRBV2, the J gene TRBJ2-1; tentatively, D is TRBD2 (5 bases). Trimming stripped 7 bases from V and 8 bases from J, with 15 bases between. The CDR3 spans 13 residues. Germline V gives CDR1 SNHLY, CDR2 FYNNEI. The CDR3 coding sequence is TGTGCCAGCAAGAACGGGGTGAGCGATGAGCAGTTCTTC. Amino acids: CASKNGVSDEQFF.

This chain joins TRBV3-1 (or the pseudogene TRBV3-2) and TRBJ2-7; D might be TRBD1 (6 bases). The CDR3 extends over 13 amino acids. Germline CDR1 reads LGHDT; CDR2 reads YNNKEL (reference sequence). With 4 bases removed from V and 2 bases from J, the gap between germline ends came to 9 bases. As DNA, the CDR3 is TGTGCCAGCAGCCGACAGGCCACCTACGAGCAGTACTTC. It yields the protein CASSRQATYEQYF.

The chain has TRBV5-5 and TRBJ2-2, with 7 bases identical to TRBD1. After removal of 7 bases from V and 6 bases from J, the junction contained 6 bases not matched to a gene. CDR3 size: 13 residues. CDR1 and CDR2 from the germline V gene are SGHKS and YYEKEE (reference sequence). The CDR3 protein is CASRQGSSGELFF. CDR3 nucleotides: TGTGCCAGCCGACAGGGTAGCTCCGGGGAGCTGTTTTTT. The variable domain in full, with the rest retrieved from reference TRBV5-5 and TRBJ2-2, is DAGVTQSPTHLIKTRGQQVTLRCSPISGHKSVSWYQQVLGQGPQFIFQYYEKEERGRGNFPDRFSARQFPNYSSELNVNALLLGDSALYLCASRQGSSGELFFGEGSRLTVL.